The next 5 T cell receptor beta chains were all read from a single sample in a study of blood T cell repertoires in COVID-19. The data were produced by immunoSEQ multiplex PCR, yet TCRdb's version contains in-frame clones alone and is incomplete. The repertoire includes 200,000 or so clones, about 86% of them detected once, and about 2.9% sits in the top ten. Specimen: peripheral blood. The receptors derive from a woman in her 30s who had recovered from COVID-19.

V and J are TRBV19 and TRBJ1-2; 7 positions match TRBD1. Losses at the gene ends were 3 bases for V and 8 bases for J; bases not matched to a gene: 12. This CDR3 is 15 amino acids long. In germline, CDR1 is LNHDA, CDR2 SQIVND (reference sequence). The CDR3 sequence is CASSIEATGMGGYTF. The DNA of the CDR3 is TGTGCCAGTAGTATCGAAGCGACAGGGATGGGGGGCTACACCTTC. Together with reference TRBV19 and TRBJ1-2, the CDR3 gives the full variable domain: DGGITQSPKYLFRKEGQNVTLSCEQNLNHDAMYWYRQDPGQGLRLIYYSQIVNDFQKGDIAEGYSVSREKKESFPLTVTSAQKNPTAFYLCASSIEATGMGGYTFGSGTRLTVV.

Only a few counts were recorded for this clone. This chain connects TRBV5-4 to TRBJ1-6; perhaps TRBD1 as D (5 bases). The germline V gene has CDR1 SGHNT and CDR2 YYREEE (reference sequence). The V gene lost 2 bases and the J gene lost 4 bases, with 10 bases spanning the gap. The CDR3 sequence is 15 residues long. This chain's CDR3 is CASSFDSTYNSPLHF. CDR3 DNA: TGTGCCAGCAGCTTCGACAGCACGTATAATTCACCCCTCCACTTT.

The chain's CDR3 is CASSGSLRVNSPLHF. CDR3 sequence (DNA): TGTGCCAGCAGCGGGAGTCTCAGGGTTAATTCACCCCTCCACTTT. The genes are TRBV9 and TRBJ1-6; tentatively, D is TRBD1 (5 bases). This CDR3 comprises 15 residues. With 3 bases removed from V and 6 bases from J, the gap between germline ends came to 13 bases. Looked up from germline, CDR1 is SGDLS and CDR2 is YYNGEE. Looking up the rest from reference TRBV9 and TRBJ1-6 gives the full variable domain: DSGVTQTPKHLITATGQRVTLRCSPRSGDLSVYWYQQSLDQGLQFLIQYYNGEERAKGNILERFSAQQFPDLHSELNLSSLELGDSALYFCASSGSLRVNSPLHFGNGTRLTVT.

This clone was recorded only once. CDR3 nucleotides: TGTGCCAGCAGCTCCCGGAGGGCGCCCCAAGAGACCCAGTACTTC. Its protein is CASSSRRAPQETQYF. The V gene is TRBV7-9, the J gene TRBJ2-5, with D perhaps matching TRBD2 (6 bases). V shed 4 bases and J shed 1 base, with 13 bases lying between them. Germline V gives CDR1 SEHNR, CDR2 FQNEAQ (reference sequence). This CDR3 has 15 residues.

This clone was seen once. The CDR3 sequence is CASSQRDSGTGELFF. Here the CDR3 DNA reads TGTGCCAGCAGCCAGAGGGACAGCGGGACCGGGGAGCTGTTTTTT. The V and J genes are TRBV3-1 (or the pseudogene TRBV3-2) and TRBJ2-2, with D perhaps TRBD1 (7 bases). CDR1 and CDR2 from the germline V gene are LGHDT and YNNKEL (reference sequence). Trimming left V 3 bases short and J 5 bases short, with 13 bases between. The CDR3 consists of 15 residues.